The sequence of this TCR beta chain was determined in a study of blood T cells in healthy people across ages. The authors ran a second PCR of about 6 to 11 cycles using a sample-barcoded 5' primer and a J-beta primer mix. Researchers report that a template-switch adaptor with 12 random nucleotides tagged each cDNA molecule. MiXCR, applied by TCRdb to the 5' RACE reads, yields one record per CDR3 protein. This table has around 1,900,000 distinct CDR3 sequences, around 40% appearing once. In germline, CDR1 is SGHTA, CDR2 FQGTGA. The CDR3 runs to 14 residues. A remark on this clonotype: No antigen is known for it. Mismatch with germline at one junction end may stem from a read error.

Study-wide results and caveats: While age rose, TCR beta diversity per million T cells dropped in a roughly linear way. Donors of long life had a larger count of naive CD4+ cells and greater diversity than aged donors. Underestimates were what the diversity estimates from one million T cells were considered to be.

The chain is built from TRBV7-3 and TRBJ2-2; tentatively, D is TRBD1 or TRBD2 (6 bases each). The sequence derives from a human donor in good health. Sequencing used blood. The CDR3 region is CASSPTTGNGGLFF. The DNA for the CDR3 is TGTGCCAGCAGCCCTACTACAGGGAACGGGGGGCTGTTTTTT.